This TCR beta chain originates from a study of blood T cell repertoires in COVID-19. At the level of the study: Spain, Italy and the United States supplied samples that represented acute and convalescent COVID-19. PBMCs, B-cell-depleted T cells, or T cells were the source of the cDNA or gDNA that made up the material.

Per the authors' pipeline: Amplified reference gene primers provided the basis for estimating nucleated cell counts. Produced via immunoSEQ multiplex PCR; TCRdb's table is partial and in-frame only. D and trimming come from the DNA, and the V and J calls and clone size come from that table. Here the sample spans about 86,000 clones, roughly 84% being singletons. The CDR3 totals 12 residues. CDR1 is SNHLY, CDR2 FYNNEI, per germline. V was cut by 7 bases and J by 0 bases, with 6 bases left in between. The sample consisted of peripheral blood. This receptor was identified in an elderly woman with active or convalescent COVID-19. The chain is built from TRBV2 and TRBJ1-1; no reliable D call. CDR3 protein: CASTPVNTEAFF. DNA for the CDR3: TGTGCCAGCACTCCAGTGAACACTGAAGCTTTCTTT.